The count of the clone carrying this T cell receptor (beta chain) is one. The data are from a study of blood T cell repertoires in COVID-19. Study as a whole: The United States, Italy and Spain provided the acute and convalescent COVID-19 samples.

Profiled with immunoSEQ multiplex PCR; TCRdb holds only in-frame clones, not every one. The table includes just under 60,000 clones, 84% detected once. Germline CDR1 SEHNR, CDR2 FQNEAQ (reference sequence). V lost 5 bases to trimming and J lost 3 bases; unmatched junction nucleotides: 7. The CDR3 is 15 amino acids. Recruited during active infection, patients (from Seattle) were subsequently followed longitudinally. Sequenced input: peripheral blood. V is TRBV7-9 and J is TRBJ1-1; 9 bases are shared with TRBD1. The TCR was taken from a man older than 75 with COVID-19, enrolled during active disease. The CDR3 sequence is CASSPWTGVDTEAFF. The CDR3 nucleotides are TGTGCCAGCAGCCCTTGGACAGGGGTGGACACTGAAGCTTTCTTT.